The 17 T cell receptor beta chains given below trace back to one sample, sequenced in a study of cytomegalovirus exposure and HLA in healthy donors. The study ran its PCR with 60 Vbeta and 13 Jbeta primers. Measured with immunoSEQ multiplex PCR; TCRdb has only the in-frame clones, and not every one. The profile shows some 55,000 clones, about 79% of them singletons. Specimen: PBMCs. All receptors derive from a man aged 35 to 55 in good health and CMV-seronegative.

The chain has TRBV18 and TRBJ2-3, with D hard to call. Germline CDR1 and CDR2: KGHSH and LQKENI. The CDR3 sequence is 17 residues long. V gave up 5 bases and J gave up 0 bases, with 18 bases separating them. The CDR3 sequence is CASSTGLPTPSTDTQYF. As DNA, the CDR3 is TGTGCCAGCTCAACTGGGCTGCCGACACCTAGCACAGATACGCAGTATTTT.

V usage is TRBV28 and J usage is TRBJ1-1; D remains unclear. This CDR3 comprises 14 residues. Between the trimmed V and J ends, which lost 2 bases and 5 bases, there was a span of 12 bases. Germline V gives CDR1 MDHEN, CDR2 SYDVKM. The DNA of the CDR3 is TGTGCCAGCAGTTTAAACACGGGTTTTACTGAAGCTTTCTTT. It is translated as CASSLNTGFTEAFF.

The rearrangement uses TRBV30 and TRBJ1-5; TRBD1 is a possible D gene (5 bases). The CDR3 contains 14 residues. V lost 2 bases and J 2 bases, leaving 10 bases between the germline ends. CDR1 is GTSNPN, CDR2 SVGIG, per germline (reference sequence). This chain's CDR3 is CAWSRGVGNQPQHF. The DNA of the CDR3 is TGTGCCTGGAGTCGGGGGGTCGGCAATCAGCCCCAGCATTTT.

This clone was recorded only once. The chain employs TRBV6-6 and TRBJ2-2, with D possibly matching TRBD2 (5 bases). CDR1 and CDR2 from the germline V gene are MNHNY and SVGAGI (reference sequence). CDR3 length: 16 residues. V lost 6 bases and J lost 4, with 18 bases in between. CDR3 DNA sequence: TGTGCCAGCAGCCCTACTTACGGGGAGTTCACCGGGGAGCTGTTTTTT. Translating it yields CASSPTYGEFTGELFF.

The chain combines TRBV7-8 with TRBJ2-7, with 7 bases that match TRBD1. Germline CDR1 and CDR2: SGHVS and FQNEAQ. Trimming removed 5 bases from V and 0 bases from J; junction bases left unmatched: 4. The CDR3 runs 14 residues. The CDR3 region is CASSIHRGSYEQYF. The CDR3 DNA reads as TGTGCCAGCAGCATCCACAGGGGCTCCTACGAGCAGTACTTC.

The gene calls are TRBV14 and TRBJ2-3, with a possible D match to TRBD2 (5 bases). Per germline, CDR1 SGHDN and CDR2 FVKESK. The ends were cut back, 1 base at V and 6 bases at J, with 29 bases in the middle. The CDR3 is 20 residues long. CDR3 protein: CASSQGPLRTGRRAGDTQYF. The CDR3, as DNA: TGTGCCAGCAGCCAAGGCCCCCTCAGGACGGGTCGGCGGGCGGGCGATACGCAGTATTTT.

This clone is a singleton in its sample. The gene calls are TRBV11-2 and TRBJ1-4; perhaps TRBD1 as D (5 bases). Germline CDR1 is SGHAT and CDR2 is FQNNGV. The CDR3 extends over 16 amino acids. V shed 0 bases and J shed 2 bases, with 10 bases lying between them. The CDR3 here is CASSLERGITNEKLFF. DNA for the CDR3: TGTGCCAGCAGCTTAGAAAGGGGTATTACTAATGAAAAACTGTTTTTT.

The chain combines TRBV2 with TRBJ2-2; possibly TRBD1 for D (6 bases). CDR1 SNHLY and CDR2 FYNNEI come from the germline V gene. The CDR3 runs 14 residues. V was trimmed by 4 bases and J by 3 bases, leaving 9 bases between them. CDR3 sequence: CASSVKGDTGELFF. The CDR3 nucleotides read TGTGCCAGCAGTGTCAAGGGGGACACCGGGGAGCTGTTTTTT.

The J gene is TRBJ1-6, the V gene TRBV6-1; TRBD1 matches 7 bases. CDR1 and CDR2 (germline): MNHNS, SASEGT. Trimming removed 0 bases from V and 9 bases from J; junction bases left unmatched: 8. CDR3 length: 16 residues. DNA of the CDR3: TGTGCCAGCAGTGAAGCTGCGGCAGGGGGTGGTTCACCCCTCCACTTT. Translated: CASSEAAAGGGSPLHF.

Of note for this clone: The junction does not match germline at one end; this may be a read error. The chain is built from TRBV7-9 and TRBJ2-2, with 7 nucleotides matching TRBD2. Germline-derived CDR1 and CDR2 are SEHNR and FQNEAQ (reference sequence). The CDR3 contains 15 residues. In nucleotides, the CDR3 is TGTTCCAGCAGCTTAGCGGGCCAGGCGACCGGGGAGCTGTTTTTT. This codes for CSSSLAGQATGELFF.

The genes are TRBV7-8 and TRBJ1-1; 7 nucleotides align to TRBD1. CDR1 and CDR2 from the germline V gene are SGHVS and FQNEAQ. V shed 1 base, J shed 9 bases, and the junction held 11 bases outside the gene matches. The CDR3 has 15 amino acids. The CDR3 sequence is CASSLDRGSLVKAFF. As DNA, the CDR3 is TGTGCCAGCAGCTTAGACAGGGGCAGCCTCGTAAAAGCTTTCTTT.

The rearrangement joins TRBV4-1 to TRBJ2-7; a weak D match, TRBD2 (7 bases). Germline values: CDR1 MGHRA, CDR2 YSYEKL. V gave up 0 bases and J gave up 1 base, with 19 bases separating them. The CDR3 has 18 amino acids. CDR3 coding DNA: TGCGCCAGCAGCCAAGAAAGAACGGCGGGGGCCACTTCCTACGAGCAGTACTTC. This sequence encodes CASSQERTAGATSYEQYF.

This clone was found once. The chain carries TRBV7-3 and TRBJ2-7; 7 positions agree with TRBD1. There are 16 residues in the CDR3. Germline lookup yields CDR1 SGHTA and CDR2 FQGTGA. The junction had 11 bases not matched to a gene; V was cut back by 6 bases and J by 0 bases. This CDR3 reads CASRPGQPISSYEQYV. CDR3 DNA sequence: TGTGCCAGCAGACCGGGACAGCCGATTAGCTCCTACGAGCAGTACGTC.

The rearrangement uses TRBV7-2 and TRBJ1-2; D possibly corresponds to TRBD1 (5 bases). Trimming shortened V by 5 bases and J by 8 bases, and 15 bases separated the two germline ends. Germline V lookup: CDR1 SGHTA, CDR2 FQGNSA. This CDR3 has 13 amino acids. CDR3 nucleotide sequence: TGTGCCAGCAGCCCGCGGGGGACGGGAGGCTACACCTTC. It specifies CASSPRGTGGYTF. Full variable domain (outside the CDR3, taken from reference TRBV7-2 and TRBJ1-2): GAGVSQSPSNKVTEKGKDVELRCDPISGHTALYWYRQSLGQGLEFLIYFQGNSAPDKSGLPSDRFSAERTGGSVSTLTIQRTQQEDSAVYLCASSPRGTGGYTFGSGTRLTVV.

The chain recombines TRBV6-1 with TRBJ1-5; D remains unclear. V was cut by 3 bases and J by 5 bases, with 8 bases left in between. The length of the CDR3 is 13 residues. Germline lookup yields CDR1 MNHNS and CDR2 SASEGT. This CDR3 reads CASSEVDYQPQHF. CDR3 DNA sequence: TGTGCCAGCAGTGAGGTGGACTATCAGCCCCAGCATTTT.

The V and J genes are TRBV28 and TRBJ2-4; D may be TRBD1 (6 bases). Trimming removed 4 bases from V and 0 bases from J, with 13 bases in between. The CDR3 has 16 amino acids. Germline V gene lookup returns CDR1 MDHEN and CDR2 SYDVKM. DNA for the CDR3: TGTGCCAGCAGTTCCATACCGACAGGAGCCAAAAACATTCAGTACTTC. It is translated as CASSSIPTGAKNIQYF.

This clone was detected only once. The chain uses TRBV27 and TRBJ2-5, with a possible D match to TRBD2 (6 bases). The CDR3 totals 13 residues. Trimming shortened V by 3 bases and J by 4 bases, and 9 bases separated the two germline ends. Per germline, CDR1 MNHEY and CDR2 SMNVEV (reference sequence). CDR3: CASSLRRGETQYF. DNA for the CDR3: TGTGCCAGCAGTTTGCGGCGGGGAGAGACCCAGTACTTC.